This T cell receptor beta chain was retrieved from a study of blood T cell repertoires in COVID-19. The CDR3 sequence is 14 residues long. The V and J ends lost 4 bases and 7 bases, in that order; junction bases with no gene match: 5. Germline CDR1 and CDR2: SGHNT and YENEEA. Using immunoSEQ multiplex PCR, the repertoire was profiled, and TCRdb retains in-frame clones only, with some absent. The sample shows 150,000 to 200,000 clones, roughly 80% of them seen only once. Material for sequencing was peripheral blood. The TCR was taken from a woman in her 40s with COVID-19, enrolled during active disease. The chain has TRBV11-3 and TRBJ2-2; TRBD1 matches 8 bases. The CDR3 loop is CASSSDRENGELFF. The CDR3 DNA is TGTGCCAGCAGCTCGGACAGGGAAAACGGGGAGCTGTTTTTT.